These 19 T cell receptor beta chains came from one sample sequenced in a study of Tregs in tolerant kidney transplant recipients. Profiling relied on immunoSEQ multiplex PCR, and the TCRdb table lists in-frame clones only, not all of them. The sample comprises some 66,000 clones, over 85% of which are singletons, and approximately 11% rests with the top ten. Sequencing used CD8+ T cells from blood, obtained before the transplant. The receptors here all came from a human donor who received a combined kidney and bone marrow transplant.

The chain combines TRBV4-2 with TRBJ2-3; 10 bases are shared with TRBD2. The CDR3 sequence is 19 residues long. V shed 1 base, J shed 4 bases, and the junction held 14 bases outside the gene matches. The V gene's germline CDR1 is LGHNA and CDR2 YNFKEQ. The CDR3, as DNA: TGTGCCAGCAGCCAAGCAAGAGCTAGCGGGAGACACCCCCCAGATACGCAGTATTTT. It encodes CASSQARASGRHPPDTQYF.

The chain joins TRBV7-6 to TRBJ1-4; a possible D gene is TRBD1 (5 bases). V was cut by 1 base and J by 14 bases, with 11 bases left in between. This CDR3 comprises 12 residues. Germline V gene sequence: CDR1 SGHVS, CDR2 FNYEAQ. CDR3 nucleotides: TGTGCCAGCAGCTTAGAAGGGGATCGCCTGTTTTTT. Protein product: CASSLEGDRLFF. Full variable domain (outside the CDR3, taken from reference TRBV7-6 and TRBJ1-4): GAGVSQSPRYKVTKRGQDVALRCDPISGHVSLYWYRQALGQGPEFLTYFNYEAQQDKSGLPNDRFSAERPEGSISTLTIQRTEQRDSAMYRCASSLEGDRLFFGSGTQLSVL.

This clone was picked up one time. The chain recombines TRBV5-6 with TRBJ2-2; D is possibly TRBD1 (6 bases). Trimming shortened V by 3 bases and J by 1 base, and 7 bases separated the two germline ends. Germline V gene lookup returns CDR1 SGHDT and CDR2 YYEEEE. This CDR3 has 14 residues. The CDR3 protein is CASSWDMNTGELFF. The CDR3, as DNA: TGTGCCAGCAGCTGGGACATGAACACCGGGGAGCTGTTTTTT.

This sequence joins TRBV2 and TRBJ2-5; 9 bases are a match to TRBD2. This CDR3 has 14 amino acids. The germline CDR1 and CDR2 sequences are SNHLY and FYNNEI. The V segment lost 8 bases and the J segment 5 bases; nucleotides outside the gene matches: 9. CDR3 DNA: TGTGCCAGCGGACGCGGGGGGGCGGGGGAGACCCAGTACTTC. Translating gives CASGRGGAGETQYF.

The chain has TRBV27 and TRBJ2-7, with 7 bases matching TRBD1. Losses at the gene ends were 4 bases for V and 3 bases for J; bases not matched to a gene: 6. The CDR3 spans 14 residues. The germline V gene has CDR1 MNHEY and CDR2 SMNVEV (reference sequence). CDR3 amino acids: CASSYGTAYYEQYF. For the CDR3, the DNA is TGTGCCAGCAGTTACGGGACAGCTTACTACGAGCAGTACTTC.

V gene TRBV29-1 combines with J gene TRBJ2-6; the match to TRBD1 covers 8 bases. Looked up from germline, CDR1 is SQVTM and CDR2 is ANQGSEA. The V segment lost 0 bases and the J segment 0 bases; nucleotides outside the gene matches: 7. This CDR3 is built from 18 residues. The CDR3 DNA reads as TGCAGCGTTGAAGATTCGACAGGGGCCCACTCTGGGGCCAACGTCCTGACTTTC. As protein: CSVEDSTGAHSGANVLTF.

V and J are TRBV7-6 and TRBJ2-6, with TRBD1 identical over 9 bases. The CDR3 is 22 amino acids. Trimming at V came to 2 bases and at J to 0 bases, leaving 17 bases not matched to a gene. Germline assignment: CDR1 SGHVS and CDR2 FNYEAQ. The CDR3 DNA follows: TGTGCCAGCAGCTTACCCGGAACCGGGGGACAGGGCACCTTCTCTGGGGCCAACGTCCTGACTTTC. Amino acids: CASSLPGTGGQGTFSGANVLTF.

The chain links TRBV9 to TRBJ1-1, with a tentative D call TRBD1 (6 bases). V lost 6 bases to trimming and J lost 7 bases, with 22 bases between them. The CDR3 totals 15 residues. Germline V gene sequence: CDR1 SGDLS, CDR2 YYNGEE. The CDR3 reads CASNQVGAATGEAFF. CDR3 sequence (DNA): TGTGCCAGCAACCAAGTGGGGGCTGCCACCGGTGAAGCTTTCTTT.

The chain uses TRBV30 and TRBJ2-7, with D tentatively TRBD1 (6 bases). The length of the CDR3 is 13 residues. The germline V gene has CDR1 GTSNPN and CDR2 SVGIG (reference sequence). The V end was cut by 2 bases, the J end by 1 base, with 9 bases between. The CDR3 protein is CAWSSGASYEQYF. As DNA, the CDR3 is TGTGCCTGGAGTTCAGGGGCGTCCTACGAGCAGTACTTC.

This clone occurred a few times. The chain uses TRBV27 and TRBJ2-7; D remains unclear. The CDR3 extends over 13 amino acids. CDR1 and CDR2 from the germline V gene are MNHEY and SMNVEV (reference sequence). Trimming shortened V by 6 bases and J by 0 bases, and 9 bases separated the two germline ends. CDR3 loop: CASRHLSSYEQYF. CDR3 bases: TGTGCCAGCAGACATCTCAGCTCCTACGAGCAGTACTTC.

V gene TRBV9 combines with J gene TRBJ2-7; D is ambiguous. The CDR3 runs to 13 residues. Trimming shortened V by 7 bases and J by 5 bases, and 16 bases separated the two germline ends. The germline V gene has CDR1 SGDLS and CDR2 YYNGEE. The CDR3 region has the DNA TGTGCCAGCTCCCCCCCCCGACTGAACGAGCAGTACTTC. Translated, it gives CASSPPRLNEQYF.

The chain joins TRBV5-4 to TRBJ2-5; TRBD1 is a possible D gene (6 bases). Trimming left V 6 bases short and J 5 bases short, with 20 bases between. This CDR3 has 15 amino acids. CDR1 is SGHNT and CDR2 is YYREEE in the germline V gene (reference sequence). The CDR3: CASNFMGAQLETQYF. CDR3 DNA: TGTGCCAGCAACTTCATGGGGGCCCAGCTGGAGACCCAGTACTTC.

The V and J genes are TRBV4-1 and TRBJ2-7, with TRBD2 identical over 7 bases. The V and J ends lost 3 bases and 4 bases, in that order; junction bases with no gene match: 12. The CDR3 has 16 amino acids. The germline V gene has CDR1 MGHRA and CDR2 YSYEKL. CDR3 nucleotide sequence: TGCGCCAGCAGCCACTCGACTAGCACGGGGGATTACGAGCAGTACTTC. Translated, it gives CASSHSTSTGDYEQYF.

The chain joins TRBV28 to TRBJ1-3; 9 nucleotides match TRBD1. The CDR3 has 18 amino acids. V trimming: 5 bases; J trimming: 0 bases; junction bases outside the gene matches: 11. Germline CDR1 and CDR2: MDHEN and SYDVKM. The CDR3 loop is CASSNPWTGANSGNTIYF. The DNA of the CDR3 is TGTGCCAGCAGTAACCCCTGGACAGGGGCAAACTCTGGAAACACCATATATTTT.

This sequence joins TRBV9 and TRBJ1-4, with D unclear. The CDR3 loop spans 15 amino acids. Germline CDR1 and CDR2: SGDLS and YYNGEE. The ends were cut back, 0 bases at V and 8 bases at J, with 14 bases in the middle. CDR3 in DNA: TGTGCCAGCAGCGTAGGAGTGTTAACGGTAGAAAAACTGTTTTTT. Translating gives CASSVGVLTVEKLFF.

V and J are TRBV14 and TRBJ1-2; the D gene is possibly TRBD1 (5 bases). V lost 3 bases to trimming and J lost 8 bases, with 16 bases between them. Germline V gives CDR1 SGHDN, CDR2 FVKESK. This CDR3 region has 14 residues. This chain's CDR3 is CASSHIQDLEGYTF. For the CDR3, the DNA is TGTGCCAGCAGCCATATACAGGACCTGGAGGGCTACACCTTC.

Regarding this clone: Other nucleotide sequences in the sample specify the same CDR3. The gene calls are TRBV4-3 and TRBJ1-4, with D unclear. The CDR3 is 15 residues long. Between the trimmed V and J ends, which lost 0 bases and 7 bases, there was a span of 12 bases. Germline CDR1 is LGHNA and CDR2 is YSLEER. CDR3 in DNA: TGCGCCAGCAGCCAAGATGGTACAGAAATTGAAAAACTGTTTTTT. Protein: CASSQDGTEIEKLFF.

V gene TRBV11-2 combines with J gene TRBJ1-6, with 7 bases fitting TRBD1. V shed 3 bases, J shed 9 bases, and the junction held 5 bases outside the gene matches. The CDR3 loop spans 14 amino acids. The germline V gene has CDR1 SGHAT and CDR2 FQNNGV. The CDR3 is CASSLGRGTSPLHF. CDR3 bases: TGTGCCAGCAGCTTGGGCAGGGGGACTTCACCCCTCCACTTT.

The J gene is TRBJ1-2, the V gene TRBV7-9; D unresolved. Germline V gene lookup returns CDR1 SEHNR and CDR2 FQNEAQ (reference sequence). The length of the CDR3 is 11 residues. Trimming removed 5 bases from V and 6 bases from J, with 7 bases in between. CDR3 residues: CASSRGDGYTF. The DNA of the CDR3 is TGTGCCAGCAGCCGGGGTGATGGCTACACCTTC.